The T cell receptor (beta chain) under discussion was sequenced for a study of Graves' ophthalmopathy and Graves' hyperthyroidism. In the case of this clonotype: Its antigen is undetermined.

Study findings and constraints: A roughly 80% specificity and 87.88% sensitivity were achieved by a 13-signature model that separated ophthalmopathy from stable hyperthyroidism.

The sequenced template was RNA, covering the TCR beta CDR3 region. Second-round multiplex PCR followed a first-round RT-PCR using HTBI primers. TCRdb re-derived calls from the multiplex PCR reads in MiXCR, one entry per CDR3 protein. The table shows about 700,000 distinct CDR3 sequences, with 35% to 45% occurring only once. Material for sequencing was peripheral blood. This receptor was identified in an adult man with Graves' ophthalmopathy.

In DNA, the CDR3 is TGTGCCAGCAGTGAATATAGCAGCCAAGAGACCCAGTACTTC. Protein product: CASSEYSSQETQYF. This rearrangement joins TRBV25-1 to TRBJ2-5; D uncertain. CDR3 length: 14 amino acids. Trimming stripped 0 bases from V and 1 base from J, with 6 bases between. The germline V gene encodes CDR1 MGHDK and CDR2 SYGVNS.